This T cell receptor beta chain was identified during a study of blood T cell repertoires in COVID-19. Study information: Sites across the United States, Italy and Spain contributed samples from acute and convalescent COVID-19.

Per the authors' pipeline: Amplification with reference gene primers provided the estimates of nucleated cell counts. Using immunoSEQ multiplex PCR, the repertoire was profiled, and TCRdb retains in-frame clones only, with some absent. That table supplies the V and J calls and clone size; D and trimming were determined from the DNA. The sample lists roughly 77,000 clones; less than 80% were seen once. The CDR3 is 16 residues long. CDR1 is KGHSH and CDR2 is LQKENI in the germline V gene. The V segment lost 4 bases and the J segment 2 bases; nucleotides outside the gene matches: 6. The material sequenced was peripheral blood. V and J are TRBV18 and TRBJ1-3, with TRBD1 matching over 9 bases. The receptor comes from a man in his sixties with active or convalescent COVID-19. The CDR3 protein is CASSQGQGSAGNTIYF. The DNA of the CDR3 is TGTGCCAGCTCACAGGGACAGGGCTCGGCTGGAAACACCATATATTTT.